This section outlines one T cell receptor beta chain sequence together with its context. PCR was performed a second time for about 7 to 12 cycles using a sample-barcoded 5' primer and a J-beta primer mix. MiXCR, run by TCRdb on the 5' RACE reads, gives a single entry per CDR3 protein. Here the sample spans around 500,000 distinct CDR3 sequences, about 26% being singletons. This sample was included in a study of blood T cells in healthy people across ages. From germline, CDR1 is DFQATT and CDR2 SNEGSKA (reference sequence). The length of the CDR3 is 17 residues. V shed 0 bases and J shed 0 bases, with 16 bases lying between them. The same sample was also studied in work on T cells of mothers and their children. That investigation notes: Each child contributed approximately 3.3 million TCR beta CDR3 reads, while each mother contributed over 8 million.

This TCR derives from a boy aged 2 to 10 in good health. Sequencing was done on a sample of blood. The chain is built from TRBV20-1 and TRBJ2-3; D might be TRBD1 or TRBD2, each matching 5 bases. In DNA form, the CDR3 reads TGCAGTGCTAGAGATCCCCGGGATAGGGGAAGCACAGATACGCAGTATTTT. This codes for CSARDPRDRGSTDTQYF.